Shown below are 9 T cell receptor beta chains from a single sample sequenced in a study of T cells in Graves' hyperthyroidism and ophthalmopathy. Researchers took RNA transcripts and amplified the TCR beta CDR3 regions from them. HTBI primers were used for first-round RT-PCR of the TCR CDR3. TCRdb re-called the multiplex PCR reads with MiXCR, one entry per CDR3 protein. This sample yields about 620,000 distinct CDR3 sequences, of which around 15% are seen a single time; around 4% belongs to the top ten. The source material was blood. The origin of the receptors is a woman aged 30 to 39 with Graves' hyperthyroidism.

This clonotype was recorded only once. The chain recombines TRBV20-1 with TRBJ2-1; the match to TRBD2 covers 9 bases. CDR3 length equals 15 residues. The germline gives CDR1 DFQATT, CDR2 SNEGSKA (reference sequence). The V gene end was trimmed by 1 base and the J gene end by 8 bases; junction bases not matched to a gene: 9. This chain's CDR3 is CSARVSLAGIDEQFF. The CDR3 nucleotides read TGCAGTGCTAGAGTGAGTCTAGCGGGAATCGATGAGCAGTTCTTC.

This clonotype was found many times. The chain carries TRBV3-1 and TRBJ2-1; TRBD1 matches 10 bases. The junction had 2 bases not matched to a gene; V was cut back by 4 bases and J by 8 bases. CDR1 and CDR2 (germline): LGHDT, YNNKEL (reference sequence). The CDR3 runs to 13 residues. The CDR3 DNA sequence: TGTGCCAGCAGCCGACAGGGGGCTGATGAGCAGTTCTTC. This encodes CASSRQGADEQFF.

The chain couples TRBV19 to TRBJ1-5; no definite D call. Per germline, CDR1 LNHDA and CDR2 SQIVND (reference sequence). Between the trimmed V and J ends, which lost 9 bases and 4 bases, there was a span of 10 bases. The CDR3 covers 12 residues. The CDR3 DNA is TGTGCCAGCTCCGGGAGGAATCAGCCCCAGCATTTT. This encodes CASSGRNQPQHF.

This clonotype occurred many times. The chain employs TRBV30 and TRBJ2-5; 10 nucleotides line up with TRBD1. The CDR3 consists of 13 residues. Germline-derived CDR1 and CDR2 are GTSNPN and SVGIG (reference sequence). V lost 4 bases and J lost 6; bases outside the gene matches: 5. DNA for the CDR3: TGTGCCTGGAATGACAGGGGGCAAAAGACCCAGTACTTC. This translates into CAWNDRGQKTQYF.

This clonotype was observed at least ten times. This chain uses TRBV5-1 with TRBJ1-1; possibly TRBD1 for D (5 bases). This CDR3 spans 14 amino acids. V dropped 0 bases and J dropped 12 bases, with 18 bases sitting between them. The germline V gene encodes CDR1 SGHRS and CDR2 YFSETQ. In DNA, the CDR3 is TGCGCCAGCAGCTTGGAAAAAGGCAGGGCGGGAACTTTCTTT. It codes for CASSLEKGRAGTFF.

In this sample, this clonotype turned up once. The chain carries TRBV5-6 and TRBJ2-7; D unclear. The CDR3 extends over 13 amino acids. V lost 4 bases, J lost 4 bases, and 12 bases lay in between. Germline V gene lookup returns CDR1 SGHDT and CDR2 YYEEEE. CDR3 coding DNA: TGTGCCAGCAGCAAAGAGACGGGTTACGAGCAGTACTTC. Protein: CASSKETGYEQYF.

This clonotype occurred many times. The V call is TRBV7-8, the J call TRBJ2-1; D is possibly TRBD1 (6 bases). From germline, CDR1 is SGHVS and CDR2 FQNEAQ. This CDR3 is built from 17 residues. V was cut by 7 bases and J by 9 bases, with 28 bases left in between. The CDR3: CASNFFSLSGGIGEQFF. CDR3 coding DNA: TGTGCCAGCAACTTCTTCAGCCTCTCTGGGGGCATAGGTGAGCAGTTCTTC.

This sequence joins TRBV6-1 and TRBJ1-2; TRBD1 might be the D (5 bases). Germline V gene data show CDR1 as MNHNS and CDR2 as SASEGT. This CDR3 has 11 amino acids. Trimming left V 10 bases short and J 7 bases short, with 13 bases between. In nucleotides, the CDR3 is TGTGCCACCAACCTGGGGGGTGGCTACACCTTC. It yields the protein CATNLGGGYTF.

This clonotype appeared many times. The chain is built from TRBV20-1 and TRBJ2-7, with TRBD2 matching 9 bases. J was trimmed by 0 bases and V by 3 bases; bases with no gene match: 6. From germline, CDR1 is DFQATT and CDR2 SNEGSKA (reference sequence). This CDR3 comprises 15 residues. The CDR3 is CSASDSGSSSYEQYF. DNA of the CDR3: TGCAGTGCTAGCGATAGCGGGAGCTCCTCCTACGAGCAGTACTTC.